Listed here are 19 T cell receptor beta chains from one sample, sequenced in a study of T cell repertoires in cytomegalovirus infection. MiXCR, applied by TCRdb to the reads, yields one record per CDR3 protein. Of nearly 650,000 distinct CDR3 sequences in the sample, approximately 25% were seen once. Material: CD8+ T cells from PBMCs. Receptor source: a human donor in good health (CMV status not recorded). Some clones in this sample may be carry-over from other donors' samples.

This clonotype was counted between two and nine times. CDR3 loop: CASMRGTGELFF. CDR3 in DNA: TGTGCCAGCATGAGGGGGACCGGGGAGCTGTTTTTT. J is TRBJ2-2 and V is TRBV7-6; D perhaps matches TRBD1 (6 bases). V gave up 7 bases and J gave up 5 bases, with 8 bases separating them. The CDR3 spans 12 residues. Germline CDR1 reads SGHVS; CDR2 reads FNYEAQ.

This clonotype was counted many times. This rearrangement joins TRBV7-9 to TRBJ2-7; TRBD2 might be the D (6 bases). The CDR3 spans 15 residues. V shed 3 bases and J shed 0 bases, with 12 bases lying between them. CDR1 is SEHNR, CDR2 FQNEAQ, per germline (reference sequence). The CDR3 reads CASSFAGLNSYEQYF. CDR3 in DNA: TGTGCCAGCAGCTTTGCGGGGCTCAACTCCTACGAGCAGTACTTC. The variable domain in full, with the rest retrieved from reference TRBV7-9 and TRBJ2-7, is DTGVSQNPRHKITKRGQNVTFRCDPISEHNRLYWYRQTLGQGPEFLTYFQNEAQLEKSRLLSDRFSAERPKGSFSTLEIQRTEQGDSAMYLCASSFAGLNSYEQYFGPGTRLTVT.

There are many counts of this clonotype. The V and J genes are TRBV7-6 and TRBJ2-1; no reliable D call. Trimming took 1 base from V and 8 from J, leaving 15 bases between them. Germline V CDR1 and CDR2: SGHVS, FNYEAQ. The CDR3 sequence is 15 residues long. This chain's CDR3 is CASSLVAHLLHEQFF. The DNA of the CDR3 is TGTGCCAGCAGCTTAGTGGCCCACCTCCTTCATGAGCAGTTCTTC.

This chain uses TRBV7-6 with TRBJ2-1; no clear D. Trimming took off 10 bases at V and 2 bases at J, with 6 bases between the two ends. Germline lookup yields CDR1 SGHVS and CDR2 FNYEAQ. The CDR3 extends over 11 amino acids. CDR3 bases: TGTGCCATCTACACCTACAATGAGCAGTTCTTC. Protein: CAIYTYNEQFF.

DNA of the CDR3: TGCAGCGTTGAAGAGGGGTGGACCGGGGAGCTGTTTTTT. Protein: CSVEEGWTGELFF. The V gene is TRBV29-1, the J gene TRBJ2-2; D is unclear. The CDR3 runs to 13 residues. Deletions cut 0 bases from V and 5 bases from J, with 7 bases between. Germline lookup yields CDR1 SQVTM and CDR2 ANQGSEA.

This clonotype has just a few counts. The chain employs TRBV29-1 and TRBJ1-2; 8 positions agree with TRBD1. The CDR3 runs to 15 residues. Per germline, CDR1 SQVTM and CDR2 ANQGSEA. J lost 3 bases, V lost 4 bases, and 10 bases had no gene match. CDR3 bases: TGCAGCGTTGTAAGGCGGACAGGGTTGGACTATGGCTACACCTTC. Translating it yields CSVVRRTGLDYGYTF.

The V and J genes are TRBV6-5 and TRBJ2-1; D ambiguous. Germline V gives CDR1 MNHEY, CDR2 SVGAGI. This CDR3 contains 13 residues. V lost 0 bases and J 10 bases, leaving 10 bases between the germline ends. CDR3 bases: TGTGCCAGCAGTTACTCGATAGGAACAGAGCAGTTCTTC. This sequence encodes CASSYSIGTEQFF.

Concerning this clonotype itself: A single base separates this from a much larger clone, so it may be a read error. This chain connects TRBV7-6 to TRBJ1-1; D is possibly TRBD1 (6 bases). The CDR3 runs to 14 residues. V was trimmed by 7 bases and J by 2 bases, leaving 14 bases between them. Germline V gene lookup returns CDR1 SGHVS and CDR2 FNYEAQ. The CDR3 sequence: CASNRQGYNTEAFF. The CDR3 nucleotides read TGTGCCAGCAACCGTCAGGGGTACAACACTGAAGCTTTCTTT.

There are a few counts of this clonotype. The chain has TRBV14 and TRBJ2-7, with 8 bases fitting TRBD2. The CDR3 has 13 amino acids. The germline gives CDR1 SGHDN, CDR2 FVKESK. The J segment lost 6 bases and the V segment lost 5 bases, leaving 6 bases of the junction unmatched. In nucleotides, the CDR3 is TGTGCCAGCAGCACCTTCGGGGGGGCCGAGCAGTACGTC. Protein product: CASSTFGGAEQYV.

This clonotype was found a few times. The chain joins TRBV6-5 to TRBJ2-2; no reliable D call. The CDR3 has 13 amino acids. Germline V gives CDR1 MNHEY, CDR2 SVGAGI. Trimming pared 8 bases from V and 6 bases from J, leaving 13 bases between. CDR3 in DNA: TGTGCCAGCGCCCCTACCAGTGCCGGGGAGCTGTTTTTT. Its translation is CASAPTSAGELFF.

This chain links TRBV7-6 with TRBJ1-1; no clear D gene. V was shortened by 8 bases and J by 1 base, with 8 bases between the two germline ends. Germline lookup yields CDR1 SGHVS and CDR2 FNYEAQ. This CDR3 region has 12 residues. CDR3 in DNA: TGTGCCAGCGCCATGGGGAACACTGAAGCTTTCTTT. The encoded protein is CASAMGNTEAFF.

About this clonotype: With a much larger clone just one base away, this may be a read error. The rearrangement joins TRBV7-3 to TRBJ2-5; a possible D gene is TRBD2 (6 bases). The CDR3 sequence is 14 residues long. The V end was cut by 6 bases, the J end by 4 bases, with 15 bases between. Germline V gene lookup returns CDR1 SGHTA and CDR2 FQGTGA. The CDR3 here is CASRGRRRGETQYF. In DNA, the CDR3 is TGTGCCAGCAGAGGGAGACGGAGGGGAGAGACCCAGTACTTC.

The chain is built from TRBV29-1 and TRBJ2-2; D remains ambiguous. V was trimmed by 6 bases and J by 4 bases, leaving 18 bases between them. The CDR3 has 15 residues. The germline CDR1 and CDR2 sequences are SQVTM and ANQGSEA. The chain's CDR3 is CSVAPPGRATGELFF. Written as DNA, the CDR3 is TGCAGCGTCGCCCCCCCGGGTAGGGCCACCGGGGAGCTGTTTTTT.

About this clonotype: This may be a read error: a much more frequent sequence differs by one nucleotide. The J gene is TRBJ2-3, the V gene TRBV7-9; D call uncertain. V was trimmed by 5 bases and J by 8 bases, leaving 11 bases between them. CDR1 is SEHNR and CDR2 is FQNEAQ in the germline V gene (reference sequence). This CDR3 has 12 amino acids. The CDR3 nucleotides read TGTGCCAGCAGCCTGGGGATGGGTACGCAGTATTTT. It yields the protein CASSLGMGTQYF.

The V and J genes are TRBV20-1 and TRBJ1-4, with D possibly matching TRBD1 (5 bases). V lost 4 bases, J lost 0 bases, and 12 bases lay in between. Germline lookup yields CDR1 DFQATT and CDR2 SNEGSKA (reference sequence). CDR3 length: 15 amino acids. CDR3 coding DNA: TGCAGTGCTAAAACAGGACAAGCAACTAATGAAAAACTGTTTTTT. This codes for CSAKTGQATNEKLFF.

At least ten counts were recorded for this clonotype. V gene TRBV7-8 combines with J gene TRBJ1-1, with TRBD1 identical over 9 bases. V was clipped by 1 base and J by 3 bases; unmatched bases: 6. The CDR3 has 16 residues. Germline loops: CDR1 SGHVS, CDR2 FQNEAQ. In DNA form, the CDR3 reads TGTGCCAGCAGCTTAGAGGACAGGGGATCGTACACTGAAGCTTTCTTT. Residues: CASSLEDRGSYTEAFF.

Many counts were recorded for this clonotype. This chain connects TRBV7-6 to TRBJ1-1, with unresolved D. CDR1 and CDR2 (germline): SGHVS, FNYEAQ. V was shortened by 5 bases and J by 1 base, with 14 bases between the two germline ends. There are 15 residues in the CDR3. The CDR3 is CASSTASTRNTEAFF. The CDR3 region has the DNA TGTGCCAGCAGCACTGCCTCCACGAGGAACACTGAAGCTTTCTTT.

CDR3 region: CASSIQQKNTEAFF. The CDR3, as DNA: TGTGCCAGTAGTATTCAACAGAAAAACACTGAAGCTTTCTTT. The J gene is TRBJ1-1, the V gene TRBV19, with no clear D. Germline assignment: CDR1 LNHDA and CDR2 SQIVND (reference sequence). The CDR3 spans 14 residues. The germline V and J ends were trimmed by 3 bases and 2 bases, with 10 bases remaining between them.

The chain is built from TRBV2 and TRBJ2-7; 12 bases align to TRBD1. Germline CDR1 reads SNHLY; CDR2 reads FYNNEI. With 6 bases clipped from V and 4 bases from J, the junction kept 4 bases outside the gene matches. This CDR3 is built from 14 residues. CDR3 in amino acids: CASSGTGGDYEQYF. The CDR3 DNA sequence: TGTGCCAGCAGCGGGACAGGGGGCGATTACGAGCAGTACTTC.